This is a list of T cell receptor beta chains from one sample in a study of blood T cells in healthy people across ages. MiXCR, run by TCRdb on the 5' RACE reads, gives a single entry per CDR3 protein. This sample has under 950,000 distinct CDR3 sequences, with 22% found just once. The sequenced material came from blood. The receptors derive from a man aged 70 or older in good health. Both conserved end residues are part of each CDR3. Each record gives: clone size, V gene, J gene, D gene, CDR3 protein. D genes are given only for firm matches. The size entry is marked missing in some rows and otherwise reads once, few, many or a size class.

once	TRBV29-1	TRBJ2-1	TRBD2	CSGSLAAFATAYNEQFF
NA	TRBV2	TRBJ2-3	TRBD2	CASRPTSGGTLGTDTQYF
NA	TRBV7-9	TRBJ2-1	TRBD1	CASTQGGHEQFF
few	TRBV5-1	TRBJ2-5	TRBD2	CASSPTSGLSETQYF
few	TRBV7-2	NA	NA	CASSSQPFLSQGAQETQYF
NA	TRBV20-1	TRBJ1-4	TRBD1	CSARDLTGGNEKLFF
NA	TRBV11-3	TRBJ2-3	NA	CASSLLTAVDTQYF
few	TRBV4-2	TRBJ2-3	TRBD1	CASSQVVLTGSSTDTQYF
few	TRBV18	TRBJ2-4	NA	CASSPPQEWAKNIQYF
few	TRBV25-1	TRBJ2-5	TRBD1	CASSGWTGWQETQYF
few	TRBV7-9	TRBJ1-4	NA	CASSLGSVTNEKLFF
NA	TRBV5-1	TRBJ1-5	NA	CASSLSELNSNQPQHF
many	TRBV12-3/TRBV12-4	TRBJ2-2	NA	CASRQDPGELFF
few	TRBV20-1	TRBJ2-7	NA	CSASLAKSSYEQYF
few	TRBV15	TRBJ2-2	NA	CATSRGGMGSGELFF
NA	TRBV7-9	TRBJ1-2	NA	CASSLSPEAAF
few	TRBV7-2	TRBJ2-1	NA	CASSFGGFPWEQFF
few	TRBV3-1	TRBJ2-2	TRBD2	CASSHWTRRSGELFF
NA	TRBV5-1	TRBJ2-2	NA	CASSLAQGGNTGELFF